This entry concerns a single TCR beta chain. The table came from immunoSEQ multiplex PCR; TCRdb's copy has only in-frame clones and leaves some out. Of under 20,000 clones detected, about nine tenths appear once; the ten largest clones hold 9.5% to 15%. These data come from a study of technical replicates of blood from several donors. In germline, CDR1 is LNHDA, CDR2 SQIVND (reference sequence). The CDR3 runs to 17 residues. The junction had 9 bases not matched to a gene; V was cut back by 3 bases and J by 5 bases. The source is a human donor in good health. The sequencing input was PBMCs. V gene TRBV19 combines with J gene TRBJ2-1; 11 bases match TRBD2. CDR3 protein: CASSIGPSGRFHNEQFF. For the CDR3, the DNA is TGTGCCAGTAGTATTGGGCCTAGCGGGAGGTTCCACAATGAGCAGTTCTTC.